The 20 T cell receptor beta chains given below trace back to one sample, sequenced in a study of blood T cell repertoires in COVID-19. Profiling relied on immunoSEQ multiplex PCR, and the TCRdb table lists in-frame clones only, not all of them. The top ten hold just over 2.5% of the sample, which has 200,000 to 250,000 clones, roughly 80% seen once. Sequencing used peripheral blood. The receptors were gathered from a woman in her 70s with active or convalescent COVID-19.

The chain has TRBV28 and TRBJ1-1, with D maybe TRBD1 (5 bases). Germline CDR1 and CDR2: MDHEN and SYDVKM. V was shortened by 11 bases and J by 0 bases, with 16 bases between the two germline ends. The CDR3 has 14 amino acids. CDR3 residues: CAASRGFMNTEAFF. The DNA for the CDR3 is TGTGCCGCGAGTAGGGGCTTCATGAACACTGAAGCTTTCTTT.

The genes are TRBV5-8 and TRBJ1-1; possibly TRBD1 for D (5 bases). Germline V CDR1 and CDR2: SGHTS, YDEGEE. Trimming took 0 bases from V and 11 from J, leaving 14 bases between them. The CDR3 contains 13 residues. CDR3 region: CASSLVGRASAFF. The CDR3 nucleotides are TGTGCCAGCAGCTTGGTCGGCAGGGCTTCGGCTTTCTTT. The full variable domain, completed using reference TRBV5-8 and TRBJ1-1, is EAGVTQSPTHLIKTRGQQATLRCSPISGHTSVYWYQQALGLGLQFLLWYDEGEERNRGNFPPRFSGRQFPNYSSELNVNALELEDSALYLCASSLVGRASAFFGQGTRLTVV.

The chain carries TRBV6-5 and TRBJ2-6; perhaps TRBD2 as D (5 bases). CDR1 is MNHEY and CDR2 is SVGAGI in the germline V gene. V lost 2 bases to trimming and J lost 10 bases, with 6 bases between them. The CDR3 length is 12 residues. CDR3 amino acids: CASSYRGNVLTF. DNA for the CDR3: TGTGCCAGCAGTTACAGAGGGAACGTCCTGACTTTC.

The sample holds a few counts of this clone. The chain uses TRBV7-8 and TRBJ2-7, with a tentative D call TRBD2 (5 bases). CDR1 and CDR2 from the germline V gene are SGHVS and FQNEAQ. The CDR3 is 14 amino acids. Deletions cut 2 bases from V and 7 bases from J, with 15 bases between. The CDR3, as DNA: TGTGCCAGCAGCTTACGGGATCGGGCAGGAGAGCAGTACTTC. Its protein product is CASSLRDRAGEQYF.

The chain recombines TRBV5-4 with TRBJ2-3, with a possible D match to TRBD1 (6 bases). V shed 5 bases and J shed 3 bases, with 16 bases lying between them. The CDR3 consists of 15 residues. The germline V gene has CDR1 SGHNT and CDR2 YYREEE (reference sequence). CDR3 DNA sequence: TGTGCCAGCAGTTTGCTACAGGGTGCTACAGATACGCAGTATTTT. Translating gives CASSLLQGATDTQYF.

This clone was seen a few times. The rearrangement uses TRBV2 and TRBJ1-1; 8 nucleotides line up with TRBD1. This CDR3 region has 15 residues. Germline CDR1 SNHLY, CDR2 FYNNEI. The J segment lost 7 bases and the V segment lost 3 bases, leaving 10 bases of the junction unmatched. CDR3 protein: CASSEVGQAASEAFF. The CDR3 coding sequence is TGTGCCAGCAGTGAGGTGGGACAGGCCGCCAGTGAAGCTTTCTTT.

The chain combines TRBV25-1 with TRBJ2-3; 8 nucleotides align to TRBD2. V lost 3 bases to trimming and J lost 8 bases; unmatched junction nucleotides: 1. CDR3 length: 12 amino acids. Germline V lookup: CDR1 MGHDK, CDR2 SYGVNS. The CDR3, as DNA: TGTGCCAGCAGTGAGACTAGCGTTACGCAGTATTTT. It codes for CASSETSVTQYF.

This chain uses TRBV5-1 with TRBJ2-7, with a tentative D call TRBD2 (6 bases). V was trimmed by 6 bases and J by 7 bases, leaving 17 bases between them. This CDR3 has 13 amino acids. The germline V gene encodes CDR1 SGHRS and CDR2 YFSETQ. CDR3 amino acids: CASKEGPGVEQYF. In DNA, the CDR3 is TGCGCCAGCAAGGAGGGCCCGGGTGTTGAGCAGTACTTC.

This chain joins TRBV2 and TRBJ2-2; D is unresolved. In germline, CDR1 is SNHLY, CDR2 FYNNEI. The CDR3 has 11 residues. V lost 4 bases and J 7 bases, leaving 4 bases between the germline ends. CDR3 sequence: CASSGHGELFF. DNA of the CDR3: TGTGCCAGCAGTGGACACGGGGAGCTGTTTTTT.

The sample holds one count of this clone. V gene TRBV28 combines with J gene TRBJ1-6; no definite D call. V lost 5 bases to trimming and J lost 7 bases, with 15 bases between them. The CDR3 covers 15 residues. Germline CDR1 and CDR2: MDHEN and SYDVKM. CDR3 bases: TGTGCCAGCAGTGACTTGTGGGTAGACAATTCACCCCTCCACTTT. Residues: CASSDLWVDNSPLHF. The full variable domain, rest sourced from reference TRBV28 and TRBJ1-6, is DVKVTQSSRYLVKRTGEKVFLECVQDMDHENMFWYRQDPGLGLRLIYFSYDVKMKEKGDIPEGYSVSREKKERFSLILESASTNQTSMYLCASSDLWVDNSPLHFGNGTRLTVT.

The chain recombines TRBV6-5 with TRBJ1-3, with D perhaps matching TRBD1 (5 bases). Germline CDR1 and CDR2: MNHEY and SVGAGI. CDR3 length: 14 residues. The V end lost 4 bases, the J end lost 4 bases, and 11 bases lay between the germline ends. DNA of the CDR3: TGTGCCAGCAGTTTCCAGGGCAGAGGAAACACCATATATTTT. Protein product: CASSFQGRGNTIYF.

The chain is built from TRBV5-4 and TRBJ1-6; tentatively, D is TRBD1 (5 bases). The CDR3 consists of 17 residues. V lost 4 bases to trimming and J lost 13 bases, with 27 bases between them. Germline CDR1 SGHNT, CDR2 YYREEE (reference sequence). The CDR3: CASSAAWDSGGGIPLHF. The CDR3, as DNA: TGTGCCAGCAGCGCTGCCTGGGACTCGGGGGGGGGAATCCCCCTCCACTTT.

The chain combines TRBV12-3 or TRBV12-4 with TRBJ1-1; D uncertain. The length of the CDR3 is 12 residues. V shed 6 bases and J shed 2 bases, with 7 bases lying between them. As DNA, the CDR3 is TGTGCCAGCAGCGCCACTAACACTGAAGCTTTCTTT. Its translation: CASSATNTEAFF.

The chain combines TRBV30 with TRBJ2-5; D uncertain. V was clipped by 0 bases and J by 5 bases, with 10 bases between them. Looked up from germline, CDR1 is GTSNPN and CDR2 is SVGIG (reference sequence). This CDR3 has 13 residues. CDR3 nucleotides: TGTGCCTGGAGTGTATCCCAGAGGGAGACCCAGTACTTC. Protein product: CAWSVSQRETQYF.

J is TRBJ2-3 and V is TRBV14; 13 bases are shared with TRBD2. Germline V gives CDR1 SGHDN, CDR2 FVKESK. The CDR3 covers 20 residues. The V and J ends lost 3 bases and 2 bases, in that order; junction bases with no gene match: 14. CDR3 in DNA: TGTGCCAGCAGCCACCGGGGGGGACTAGCGGGACCCCCGGCCACAGATACGCAGTATTTT. Amino acids: CASSHRGGLAGPPATDTQYF.

V and J are TRBV3-1 (or the pseudogene TRBV3-2) and TRBJ2-7, with a weak D call TRBD1 (6 bases). The CDR3 contains 14 residues. Deletions cut 1 base from V and 3 bases from J, with 10 bases between. Germline CDR1 and CDR2: LGHDT and YNNKEL (reference sequence). The CDR3 region is CASSQVIQGYEQYF. DNA for the CDR3: TGTGCCAGCAGCCAAGTCATACAGGGCTACGAGCAGTACTTC.

The V call is TRBV7-2, the J call TRBJ1-2; TRBD1 agrees at 7 bases. The V and J ends lost 5 bases and 4 bases, in that order; junction bases with no gene match: 10. Germline V gene lookup returns CDR1 SGHTA and CDR2 FQGNSA. The CDR3 consists of 15 residues. The CDR3 bases are TGTGCCAGCAGCCCGCCGGGACAGCCGTTCTATGGCTACACCTTC. Amino acid sequence: CASSPPGQPFYGYTF.

This clone was seen a handful of times. V is TRBV5-1 and J is TRBJ2-5; 8 bases are a match to TRBD1. The CDR3 contains 15 residues. The junction had 15 bases not matched to a gene; V was cut back by 7 bases and J by 7 bases. Per germline, CDR1 SGHRS and CDR2 YFSETQ. This CDR3 is CASRTDPGGAVTQYF. The CDR3 region has the DNA TGCGCCAGCCGGACCGACCCAGGGGGCGCGGTGACCCAGTACTTC.

This clone was picked up a small number of times. This chain uses TRBV5-1 with TRBJ2-7, with 11 bases that match TRBD1. V was clipped by 0 bases and J by 7 bases; unmatched bases: 9. The CDR3 is made up of 16 amino acids. CDR1 SGHRS and CDR2 YFSETQ come from the germline V gene. CDR3: CASSLARWTGGYEQYF. CDR3 DNA: TGCGCCAGCAGCTTGGCCAGGTGGACAGGGGGCTATGAGCAGTACTTC.

The J gene is TRBJ2-3, the V gene TRBV10-1, with 12 bases lining up with TRBD2. The CDR3 has 17 residues. J was trimmed by 4 bases and V by 0 bases; bases with no gene match: 5. Germline CDR1 is WNHNN and CDR2 is SYGVQD (reference sequence). Written as DNA, the CDR3 is TGCGCCAGCAGTGAGTCGTCTGGACTAGCGGGATCAGATACGCAGTATTTT. Amino acid sequence: CASSESSGLAGSDTQYF.